A single sample is the source of the 25 T cell receptor beta chains below, sequenced in a study of OX40 agonist ivuxolimab in advanced cancers. Method: immunoSEQ multiplex PCR; TCRdb's copy keeps in-frame clones and lacks some. The sample holds approximately 99,000 clones, more than 85% seen once. Sample: CD4+ or CD8+ T cells sorted from blood, taken in a trial of the OX40 agonist ivuxolimab. The receptors originated from an adult with an advanced solid tumor such as melanoma, head and neck, liver or kidney cancer.

The genes are TRBV2 and TRBJ2-3; 7 bases are a match to TRBD2. Per germline, CDR1 SNHLY and CDR2 FYNNEI. The length of the CDR3 is 17 residues. The junction had 15 bases not matched to a gene; V was cut back by 9 bases and J by 0 bases. CDR3 residues: CARGGLSTRHSTDTQYF. Here the CDR3 DNA reads TGTGCCAGGGGGGGGTTGTCAACTCGGCACAGCACAGATACGCAGTATTTT.

The V call is TRBV7-9, the J call TRBJ1-1, with D possibly matching TRBD1 (5 bases). V lost 2 bases to trimming and J lost 5 bases, with 15 bases between them. Germline values: CDR1 SEHNR, CDR2 FQNEAQ (reference sequence). This CDR3 contains 15 residues. The DNA for the CDR3 is TGTGCCAGCAGCTTACCACAGGACCTTGGTACTGAAGCTTTCTTT. Translated, it gives CASSLPQDLGTEAFF.

The chain employs TRBV18 and TRBJ1-2; D not certain. Trimming shortened V by 4 bases and J by 4 bases, and 10 bases separated the two germline ends. Germline V gene sequence: CDR1 KGHSH, CDR2 LQKENI. This CDR3 comprises 13 residues. In DNA, the CDR3 is TGTGCCAGCTCACTTGACACTATCTATGGCTACACCTTC. As protein: CASSLDTIYGYTF.

V and J are TRBV6-6 and TRBJ2-1, with 9 bases fitting TRBD1. CDR3 length: 16 residues. Trimming cost V 5 bases and J 9 bases; bases outside gene matches: 14. Germline loops: CDR1 MNHNY, CDR2 SVGAGI (reference sequence). The DNA of the CDR3 is TGTGCCAGCAGTCTCGGGACAGGGCTAGGAATCGGTGAGCAGTTCTTC. It codes for CASSLGTGLGIGEQFF.

The chain combines TRBV27 with TRBJ1-2; D might be TRBD1 (5 bases). The CDR3 runs 14 residues. CDR1 is MNHEY and CDR2 is SMNVEV in the germline V gene (reference sequence). Trimming took 6 bases from V and 5 from J, leaving 16 bases between them. As DNA, the CDR3 is TGTGCCAGCAGAACCTCCGGGACGGCTTATGGCTACACCTTC. Encoded protein: CASRTSGTAYGYTF.

The rearrangement uses TRBV9 and TRBJ1-3; D call uncertain. This CDR3 spans 17 amino acids. Germline V gene sequence: CDR1 SGDLS, CDR2 YYNGEE. V lost 4 bases and J lost 0, with 17 bases in between. CDR3 coding DNA: TGTGCCAGCAGCTTACGATTACCCGATTCCTCTGGAAACACCATATATTTT. This sequence encodes CASSLRLPDSSGNTIYF.

This clone was seen a single time. V is TRBV19 and J is TRBJ2-2, with D possibly being TRBD2 (6 bases). The CDR3 is made up of 14 amino acids. Germline V gene lookup returns CDR1 LNHDA and CDR2 SQIVND (reference sequence). The ends were cut back, 3 bases at V and 8 bases at J, with 13 bases in the middle. CDR3 sequence (DNA): TGTGCCAGTAGTATCGGGAGAGGGCCAGGGGAGCTGTTTTTT. It codes for CASSIGRGPGELFF.

J is TRBJ2-4 and V is TRBV11-2, with TRBD2 as a possible D gene (6 bases). Germline CDR1 reads SGHAT; CDR2 reads FQNNGV. CDR3 size: 17 residues. V lost 3 bases, J lost 2 bases, and 17 bases lay in between. CDR3 region: CASSFEGGVVTKNIQYF. CDR3 in DNA: TGTGCCAGCAGCTTTGAAGGAGGGGTAGTAACCAAAAACATTCAGTACTTC. Variable domain in full (rest from reference TRBV11-2 and TRBJ2-4): EAGVAQSPRYKIIEKRQSVAFWCNPISGHATLYWYQQILGQGPKLLIQFQNNGVVDDSQLPKDRFSAERLKGVDSTLKIQPAKLEDSAVYLCASSFEGGVVTKNIQYFGAGTRLSVL.

The J gene is TRBJ2-1, the V gene TRBV7-3, with 9 bases lining up with TRBD1. The V segment lost 4 bases and the J segment 5 bases; nucleotides outside the gene matches: 6. The germline V gene has CDR1 SGHTA and CDR2 FQGTGA. The CDR3 extends over 15 amino acids. The CDR3 here is CASSSTGGRNNEQFF. CDR3 DNA sequence: TGTGCCAGCAGCTCTACAGGGGGCCGGAACAATGAGCAGTTCTTC.

The rearrangement uses TRBV5-1 and TRBJ1-6; TRBD1 is a possible D gene (6 bases). The CDR3 extends over 15 amino acids. Trimming removed 0 bases from V and 6 bases from J, with 10 bases in between. Germline CDR1 reads SGHRS; CDR2 reads YFSETQ. CDR3 amino acids: CASSLVEGGNSPLHF. The CDR3 DNA is TGCGCCAGCAGCTTGGTAGAGGGGGGTAATTCACCCCTCCACTTT.

The V call is TRBV5-6, the J call TRBJ1-1; D perhaps matches TRBD1 (5 bases). The CDR3 extends over 15 amino acids. V was clipped by 4 bases and J by 4 bases, with 17 bases between them. The germline V gene encodes CDR1 SGHDT and CDR2 YYEEEE. In DNA form, the CDR3 reads TGTGCCAGCAGCGTATTTTTGGGGCAGCCCACTGAAGCTTTCTTT. This gives the protein CASSVFLGQPTEAFF.

The chain recombines TRBV6-5 with TRBJ2-7; no reliable D call. Trimming stripped 6 bases from V and 0 bases from J, with 12 bases between. Germline CDR1 reads MNHEY; CDR2 reads SVGAGI. The CDR3 is 14 amino acids. The CDR3 is CASRTDWSSYEQYF. CDR3 nucleotide sequence: TGTGCCAGCAGGACCGACTGGAGCTCCTACGAGCAGTACTTC.

The chain recombines TRBV4-1 with TRBJ2-1; no clear D. The V and J ends lost 2 bases and 7 bases respectively, with 9 bases between them. The CDR3 runs to 13 residues. CDR1 is MGHRA, CDR2 YSYEKL, per germline. CDR3 bases: TGCGCCAGCAGCCAATCTTCGTGGAATGAGCAGTTCTTC. Its protein is CASSQSSWNEQFF.

The chain employs TRBV4-1 and TRBJ1-3, with D maybe TRBD1 (6 bases). CDR1 is MGHRA and CDR2 is YSYEKL in the germline V gene. V dropped 0 bases and J dropped 1 base, with 22 bases sitting between them. The CDR3 has 20 residues. In DNA form, the CDR3 reads TGCGCCAGCAGCCAAGAGGGAAGGGGGTGGGTTTATGGTTCTGGAAACACCATATATTTT. This sequence encodes CASSQEGRGWVYGSGNTIYF.

CDR3 coding DNA: TGTGCCAGTAGGCCCCTGGACAGCCCCTACGAGCAGTACTTC. This gives the protein CASRPLDSPYEQYF. V is TRBV19 and J is TRBJ2-7; D possibly corresponds to TRBD1 (6 bases). Germline V gene lookup returns CDR1 LNHDA and CDR2 SQIVND (reference sequence). V lost 6 bases and J 2 bases, leaving 14 bases between the germline ends. This CDR3 has 14 residues.

The chain uses TRBV5-1 and TRBJ1-4; D possibly corresponds to TRBD1 (6 bases). V was clipped by 0 bases and J by 8 bases, with 17 bases between them. The germline V gene encodes CDR1 SGHRS and CDR2 YFSETQ. The CDR3 runs 16 residues. The CDR3 nucleotides are TGCGCCAGCAGCTTGGACCCCCGAGGGGGAGAAGAAAAACTGTTTTTT. Translation gives CASSLDPRGGEEKLFF.

The chain has TRBV18 and TRBJ1-1; D is unclear. V lost 0 bases, J lost 6 bases, and 8 bases lay in between. CDR1 is KGHSH, CDR2 LQKENI, per germline. The CDR3 has 13 residues. The CDR3 region has the DNA TGTGCCAGCTCACCACCACAGTCTCCTGAAGCTTTCTTT. The encoded protein is CASSPPQSPEAFF.

The V gene is TRBV28, the J gene TRBJ1-1, with 7 bases fitting TRBD1. J was trimmed by 5 bases and V by 4 bases; bases with no gene match: 13. Germline loops: CDR1 MDHEN, CDR2 SYDVKM. This CDR3 comprises 16 residues. The CDR3 sequence is CASSSPTTGYKTEAFF. The CDR3 DNA sequence: TGTGCCAGCAGTTCACCCACGACAGGGTATAAGACTGAAGCTTTCTTT. The whole variable domain, filled in from reference TRBV28 and TRBJ1-1, reads DVKVTQSSRYLVKRTGEKVFLECVQDMDHENMFWYRQDPGLGLRLIYFSYDVKMKEKGDIPEGYSVSREKKERFSLILESASTNQTSMYLCASSSPTTGYKTEAFFGQGTRLTVV.

This clone was picked up a small number of times. The rearrangement links TRBV25-1 to TRBJ1-1; D unresolved. Germline-derived CDR1 and CDR2 are MGHDK and SYGVNS. The V and J ends lost 9 bases and 4 bases respectively, with 15 bases between them. CDR3 length: 13 residues. The CDR3 DNA reads TGTGCCAGTAGAGGATCCGGTAGCACTGAAGCTTTCTTT. This encodes CASRGSGSTEAFF.

The chain employs TRBV7-3 and TRBJ2-3; 9 bases fit TRBD2. The germline CDR1 and CDR2 sequences are SGHTA and FQGTGA. CDR3 size: 13 residues. V shed 3 bases and J 6 bases; nucleotides not matched to a gene: 1. The CDR3 loop reads CASSFSGSDTQYF. CDR3 DNA sequence: TGTGCCAGCAGCTTTAGCGGGAGTGATACGCAGTATTTT.

This chain uses TRBV11-2 with TRBJ1-2; possible D gene TRBD1, 6 bases. The CDR3 spans 14 residues. V lost 1 base, J lost 5 bases, and 11 bases lay in between. Germline assignment: CDR1 SGHAT and CDR2 FQNNGV. The chain's CDR3 is CASSLAGGAYGYTF. The CDR3 region has the DNA TGTGCCAGCAGCTTAGCCGGGGGCGCTTATGGCTACACCTTC. Full variable domain (missing parts from reference TRBV11-2 and TRBJ1-2): EAGVAQSPRYKIIEKRQSVAFWCNPISGHATLYWYQQILGQGPKLLIQFQNNGVVDDSQLPKDRFSAERLKGVDSTLKIQPAKLEDSAVYLCASSLAGGAYGYTFGSGTRLTVV.

The chain carries TRBV30 and TRBJ2-6, with 7 bases aligning to TRBD1. CDR1 GTSNPN and CDR2 SVGIG come from the germline V gene (reference sequence). J gave up 0 bases and V 2 bases, and 4 bases lay outside the gene matches. The CDR3 extends over 16 amino acids. CDR3 protein: CAWSPTGASGANVLTF. The CDR3 region has the DNA TGTGCCTGGAGTCCCACAGGGGCCTCTGGGGCCAACGTCCTGACTTTC.

This clone was counted once. The chain combines TRBV7-2 with TRBJ1-1; 7 bases map to TRBD1. The germline CDR1 and CDR2 sequences are SGHTA and FQGNSA. The CDR3 covers 14 residues. V was pared by 3 bases and J by 6 bases, with 7 bases of the junction left unmatched. This CDR3 is CASSLLGGGAEAFF. The CDR3 DNA reads TGTGCCAGCAGCTTGTTAGGGGGCGGGGCTGAAGCTTTCTTT. Combining the CDR3 with reference TRBV7-2 and TRBJ1-1 gives the whole variable domain GAGVSQSPSNKVTEKGKDVELRCDPISGHTALYWYRQSLGQGLEFLIYFQGNSAPDKSGLPSDRFSAERTGGSVSTLTIQRTQQEDSAVYLCASSLLGGGAEAFFGQGTRLTVV.

This chain's CDR3 is CASSPVSGVTYEQYF. The CDR3 DNA reads TGTGCCAGCAGTCCCGTGAGCGGCGTCACCTACGAGCAGTACTTC. V usage is TRBV11-3 and J usage is TRBJ2-7; a possible D gene is TRBD2 (5 bases). This CDR3 contains 15 residues. V was shortened by 6 bases and J by 2 bases, with 17 bases between the two germline ends. The V gene's germline CDR1 is SGHNT and CDR2 YENEEA. The full variable domain, completed using reference TRBV11-3 and TRBJ2-7, is EAGVVQSPRYKIIEKKQPVAFWCNPISGHNTLYWYLQNLGQGPELLIRYENEEAVDDSQLPKDRFSAERLKGVDSTLKIQPAELGDSAVYLCASSPVSGVTYEQYFGPGTRLTVT.

The V and J genes are TRBV2 and TRBJ1-1; 8 nucleotides align to TRBD1. CDR1 and CDR2 from the germline V gene are SNHLY and FYNNEI. This CDR3 has 16 residues. After removal of 10 bases from V and 1 base from J, the junction contained 14 bases not matched to a gene. The CDR3 protein is CATTDPRTGSNTEAFF. In DNA, the CDR3 is TGTGCCACCACTGACCCCAGGACAGGGTCGAACACTGAAGCTTTCTTT.